The clone carrying this TCR beta chain was seen more than once but under ten times. The antigen is undetermined. The PCR employed 60 Vbeta primers together with 13 Jbeta primers. Some clones are missing from TCRdb's copy, which holds only in-frame ones; the method was immunoSEQ multiplex PCR. Of 150,000 to 200,000 clones listed, about 10% are singletons. Nominally healthy donors provided the samples, though records likely missed some immune exposures. The data derive from a study of cytomegalovirus exposure and HLA in healthy donors. General study findings and limits: Researchers reportedly found TCR beta sequences accurately predicted most subjects' HLA-A and HLA-B alleles.

The clonotype originates from a woman in her thirties in good health and CMV-seropositive. Sequencing was performed on PBMCs.

The CDR3 DNA reads TGTGCCAGCAGCTGGGGACAGGGGGCCCACGAGCAGTACTTC. It translates to CASSWGQGAHEQYF. The V call is TRBV5-6, the J call TRBJ2-7, with 12 positions matching TRBD1. Unmatched junction bases numbered 3, after V lost 3 bases and J lost 5 bases. Germline CDR1 reads SGHDT; CDR2 reads YYEEEE. CDR3 length: 14 amino acids.